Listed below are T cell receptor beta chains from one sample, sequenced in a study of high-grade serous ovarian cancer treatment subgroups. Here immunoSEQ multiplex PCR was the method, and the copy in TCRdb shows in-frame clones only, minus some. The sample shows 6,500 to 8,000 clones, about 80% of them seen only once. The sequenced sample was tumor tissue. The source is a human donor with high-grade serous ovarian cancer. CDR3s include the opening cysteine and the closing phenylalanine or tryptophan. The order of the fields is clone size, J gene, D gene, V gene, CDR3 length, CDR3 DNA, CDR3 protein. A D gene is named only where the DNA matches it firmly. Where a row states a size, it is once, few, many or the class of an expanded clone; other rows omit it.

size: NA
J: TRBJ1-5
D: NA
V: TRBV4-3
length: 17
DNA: TGCGCCAGCAGCCAAGATGCCCGAGGGGGAAGCAATCAGCCCCAGCATTTT
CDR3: CASSQDARGGSNQPQHF

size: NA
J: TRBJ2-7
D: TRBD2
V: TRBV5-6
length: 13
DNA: TGTGCCAGCAGCGAGACTAGCGGGGTCCATCAGTACTTC
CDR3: CASSETSGVHQYF

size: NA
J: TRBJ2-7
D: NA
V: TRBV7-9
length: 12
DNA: TGTGCCAGCAGCCCACACAAGTACGAGCAGTACTTC
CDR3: CASSPHKYEQYF

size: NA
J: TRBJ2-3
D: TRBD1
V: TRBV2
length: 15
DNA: TGTGCCAGCACTACGACAGGGCCAGTAGCAGATACGCAGTATTTT
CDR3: CASTTTGPVADTQYF

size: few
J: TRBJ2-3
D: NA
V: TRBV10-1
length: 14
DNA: TGCGCCAGCTCGGACAGAAGTCTTACAGATACGCAGTATTTT
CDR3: CASSDRSLTDTQYF

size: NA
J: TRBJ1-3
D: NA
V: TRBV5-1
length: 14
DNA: TGCGCCAGCAGCCCGGGCGCACCGTCAAACACCATATATTTT
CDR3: CASSPGAPSNTIYF

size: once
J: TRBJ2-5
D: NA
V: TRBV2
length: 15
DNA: TGTGCCAGCAGTGAAGTTCGCCTCTTAGGAGAGACCCAGTACTTC
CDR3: CASSEVRLLGETQYF

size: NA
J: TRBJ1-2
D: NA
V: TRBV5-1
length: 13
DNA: TGCGCCAGCTCACGGGAGGGGGGTGATGGCTACACCTTC
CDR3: CASSREGGDGYTF

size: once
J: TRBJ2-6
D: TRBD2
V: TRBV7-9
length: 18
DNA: TGTGCCAGCAGCCGGGGGGGGGCGGCCCGTTACGGGGCCAACGTCCTGACTTTC
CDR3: CASSRGGAARYGANVLTF

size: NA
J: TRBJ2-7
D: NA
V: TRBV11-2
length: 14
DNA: TGTGCCAGCAGCCGGGACGGACGGACCTACGAGCAGTACTTC
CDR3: CASSRDGRTYEQYF

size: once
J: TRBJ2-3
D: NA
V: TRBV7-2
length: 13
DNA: TGTGCCAGCAGCCAAAGGTGGACAGATACGCAGTATTTT
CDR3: CASSQRWTDTQYF

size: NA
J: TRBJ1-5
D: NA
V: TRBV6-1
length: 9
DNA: TGTGTCCCGCTTGGTGCTTTGCATTTT
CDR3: CVPLGALHF

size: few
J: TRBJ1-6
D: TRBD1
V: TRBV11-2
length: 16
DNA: TGTGCCAGCAGGATAGACAGGGGCTCCTATAATTCACCCCTCCACTTT
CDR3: CASRIDRGSYNSPLHF

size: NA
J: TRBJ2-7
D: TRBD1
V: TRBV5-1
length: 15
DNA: TGCGCCAGCAGCCATTCAGGACAGGCTTTCTACGAGCAGTACTTC
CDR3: CASSHSGQAFYEQYF

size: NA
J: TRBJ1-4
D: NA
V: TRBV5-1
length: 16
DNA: TGCGCCAGCAGCTTGCGTGGTGCAGGGGTTGATGAAAAACTGTTTTTT
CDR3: CASSLRGAGVDEKLFF

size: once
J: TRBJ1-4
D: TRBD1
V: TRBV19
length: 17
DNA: TGTGCCAGTAGTAACCCGGGACAGCCTGCTAGGGGTGAAAAACTGTTTTTT
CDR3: CASSNPGQPARGEKLFF

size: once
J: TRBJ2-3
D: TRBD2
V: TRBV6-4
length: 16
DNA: TGTGCCAGCAGTGACTCGCCTAGCGGGGGGGCAGATACGCAGTATTTT
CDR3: CASSDSPSGGADTQYF

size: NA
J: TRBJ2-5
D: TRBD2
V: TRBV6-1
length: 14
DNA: TGTGCCAGCAGGGGACTAGCGGGGGTCGAGACCCAGTACTTC
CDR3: CASRGLAGVETQYF

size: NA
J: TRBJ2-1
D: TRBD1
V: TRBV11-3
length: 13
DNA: TGTGCCAGCAGCTCTTCAGGGGGAAAGGAGCAGTTCTTC
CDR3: CASSSSGGKEQFF

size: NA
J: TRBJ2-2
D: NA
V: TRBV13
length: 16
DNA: TGTGCCAGCAGCTTAATGAGGGCTTCGAACACCGGGGAGCTGTTTTTT
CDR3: CASSLMRASNTGELFF

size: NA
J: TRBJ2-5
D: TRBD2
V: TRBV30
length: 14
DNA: TGTGCCTGGACTAGCGGGGGACGGCGAGAGACCCAGTACTTC
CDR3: CAWTSGGRRETQYF

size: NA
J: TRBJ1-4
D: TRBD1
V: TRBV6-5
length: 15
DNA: TGTGCCAGCAGTGCCTCCGGGACAGGGAAGGAAAAACTGTTTTTT
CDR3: CASSASGTGKEKLFF

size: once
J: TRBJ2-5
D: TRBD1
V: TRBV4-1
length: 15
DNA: TGCGCCAGCAGCCGAACACCGACAGGGTCGGAGACCCAGTACTTC
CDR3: CASSRTPTGSETQYF

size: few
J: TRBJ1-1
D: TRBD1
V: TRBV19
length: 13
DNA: TGTGCCAGTAGCCAGACAGGGAAGACTGAAGCTTTCTTT
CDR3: CASSQTGKTEAFF

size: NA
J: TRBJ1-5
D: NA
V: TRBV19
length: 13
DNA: TGTGCCAGTAGTTTGGGGGGGAGTCAGCCCCAGCATTTT
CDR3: CASSLGGSQPQHF

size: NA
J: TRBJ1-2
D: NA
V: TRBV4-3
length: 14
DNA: TGCGCCAGCAGCCAAGAAAGCGCAAACTATGGCTACACCTTC
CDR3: CASSQESANYGYTF

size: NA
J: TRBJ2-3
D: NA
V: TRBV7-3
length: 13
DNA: NA
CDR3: CARPYGCTDTQYF

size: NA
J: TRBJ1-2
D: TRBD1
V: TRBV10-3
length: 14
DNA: TGTGCCATCAGTGAGCCGGACAGGTACTATGGCTACACCTTC
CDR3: CAISEPDRYYGYTF

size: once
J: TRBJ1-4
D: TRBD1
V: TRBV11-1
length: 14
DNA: TGTGCCAGCAGCTTTAATGGACAGGATGAAAAACTGTTTTTT
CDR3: CASSFNGQDEKLFF

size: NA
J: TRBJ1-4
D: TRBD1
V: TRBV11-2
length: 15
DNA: TGTGCCAGCAGCTTAGATCCAACAGGGGGCGAAAAACTGTTTTTT
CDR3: CASSLDPTGGEKLFF

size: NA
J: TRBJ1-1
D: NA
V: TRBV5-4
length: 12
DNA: TGTGCCAGCAGCTTTCTGGGGACTGAAGCTTTCTTT
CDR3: CASSFLGTEAFF

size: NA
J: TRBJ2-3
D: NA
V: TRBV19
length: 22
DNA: TGTGCCAGTAGTATTCGTTTCCCATCCCCCTCAGGTTGGGCAGCAAGCACAGATACGCAGTATTTT
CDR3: CASSIRFPSPSGWAASTDTQYF

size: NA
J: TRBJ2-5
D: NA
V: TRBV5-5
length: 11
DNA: TGTGCCAGCAGCCAGGGAGAGACCCAGTACTTC
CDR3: CASSQGETQYF

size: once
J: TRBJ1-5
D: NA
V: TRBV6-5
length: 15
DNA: TGTGCCAGCGGGAGAGGGGGTCGTAGCAATCAGCCCCAGCATTTT
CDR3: CASGRGGRSNQPQHF

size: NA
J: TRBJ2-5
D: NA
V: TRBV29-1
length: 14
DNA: TGCAGCGTTAGGACCTCAGGGGCTGGAGAGACCCAGTACTTC
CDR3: CSVRTSGAGETQYF

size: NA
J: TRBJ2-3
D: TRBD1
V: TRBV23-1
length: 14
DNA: TGCGCCAGCAAATCAGGGGGCGGCACAGATACGCAGTATTTT
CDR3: CASKSGGGTDTQYF

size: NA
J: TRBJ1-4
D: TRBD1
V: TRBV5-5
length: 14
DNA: TGTGCCAGCAGCTTCGGGACAGGATCCGAAAAACTGTTTTTT
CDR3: CASSFGTGSEKLFF

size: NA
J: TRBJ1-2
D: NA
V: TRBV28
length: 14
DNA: TGTGCCAGCACCGAGGGGACGTATAACTATGGCTACACCTTC
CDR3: CASTEGTYNYGYTF

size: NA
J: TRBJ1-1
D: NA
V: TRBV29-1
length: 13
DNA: TGCAGCGTTGTAAAGGGTTCGGGCACTGAAGCTTTCTTT
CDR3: CSVVKGSGTEAFF

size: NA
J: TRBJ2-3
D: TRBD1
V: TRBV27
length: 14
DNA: TGTGCCAGCAGTAATTTGACAGGGATAGATACGCAGTATTTT
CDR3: CASSNLTGIDTQYF

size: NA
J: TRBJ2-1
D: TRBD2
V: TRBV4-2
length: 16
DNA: TGTGCCAGCAGCCAAGATCGTAGCGGGGATACCAATGAGCAGTTCTTC
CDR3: CASSQDRSGDTNEQFF

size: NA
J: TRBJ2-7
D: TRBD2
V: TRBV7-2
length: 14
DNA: TGTGCCAGCAGCTTGGAGCGGGGGTACCACGAGCAGTACTTC
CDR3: CASSLERGYHEQYF

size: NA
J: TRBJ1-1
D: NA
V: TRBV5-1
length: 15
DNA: TGCGCCAGCAGCTTGGGGGGGCAGGGAGCAACTGAAGCTTTCTTT
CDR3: CASSLGGQGATEAFF

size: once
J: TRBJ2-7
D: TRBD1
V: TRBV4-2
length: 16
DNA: TGTGCCAGCAGCCCAACTCCCGGGACAGGGGGGATCAAGCAGTACTTC
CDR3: CASSPTPGTGGIKQYF

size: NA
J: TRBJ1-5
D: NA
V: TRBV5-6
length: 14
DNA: TGTGCCAGCAGCCCTCGGACCTCCGCACAGCCCCAGCATTTT
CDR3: CASSPRTSAQPQHF

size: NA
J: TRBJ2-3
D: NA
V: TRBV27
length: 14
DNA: TGTGCCAGCAGTTTACGGATCGGGGGAGATACGCAGTATTTT
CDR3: CASSLRIGGDTQYF

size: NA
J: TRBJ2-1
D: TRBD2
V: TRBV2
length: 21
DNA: TGTGCCAGCAGTGAGTCGGTTTTGACTAGCGGGGGGGTGAGCTCCTACAATGAGCAGTTCTTC
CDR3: CASSESVLTSGGVSSYNEQFF

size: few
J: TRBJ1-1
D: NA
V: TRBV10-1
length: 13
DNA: TGCGCCAGCAGTGAGGCCGGTTCCAACCAAGCTTTCTTT
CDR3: CASSEAGSNQAFF

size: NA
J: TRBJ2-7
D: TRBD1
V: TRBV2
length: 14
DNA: TGTGCCAGCAGTGGACAGGGAAAAGGCCACGAGCAGTACTTC
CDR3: CASSGQGKGHEQYF

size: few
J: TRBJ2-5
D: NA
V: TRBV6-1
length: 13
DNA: TGTGCCAGCAGTGATTATGAAAAAGAGACCCAGTACTTC
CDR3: CASSDYEKETQYF

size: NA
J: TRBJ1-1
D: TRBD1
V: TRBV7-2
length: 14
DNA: TGTGCCAGCAGCTTAGTCAACAGGGGCACTGAAGCTTTCTTT
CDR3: CASSLVNRGTEAFF

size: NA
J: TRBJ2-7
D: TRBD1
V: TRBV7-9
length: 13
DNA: TGTGCCAGCCTAACAGGGGACGGCTACGAGCAGTACTTC
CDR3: CASLTGDGYEQYF

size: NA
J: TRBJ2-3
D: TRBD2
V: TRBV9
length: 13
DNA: TGTGCCAGCAGCGCCGGGGGGATGGATACGCAGTATTTT
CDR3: CASSAGGMDTQYF

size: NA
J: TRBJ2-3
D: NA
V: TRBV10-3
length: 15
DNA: TGTGCCATCAGGGTGGGCAGGGCTGGCACAGATACGCAGTATTTT
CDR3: CAIRVGRAGTDTQYF

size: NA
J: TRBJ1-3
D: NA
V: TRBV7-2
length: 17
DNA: TGTGCCAGCGCCTTAAAGGGGGAAACAGGCTCTGGAAACACCATATATTTT
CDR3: CASALKGETGSGNTIYF

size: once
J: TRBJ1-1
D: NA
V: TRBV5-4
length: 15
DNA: TGTGCCAGCAGCTTGATCGGTGCAGGGAACACTGAAGCTTTCTTT
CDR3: CASSLIGAGNTEAFF

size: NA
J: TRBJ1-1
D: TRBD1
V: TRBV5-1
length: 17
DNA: TGCGCCAGCAGCTTGAAATTGACAGGGACTCCGAACACTGAAGCTTTCTTT
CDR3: CASSLKLTGTPNTEAFF

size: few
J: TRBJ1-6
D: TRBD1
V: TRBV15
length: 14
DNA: TGTGCCACCAGCAGAGAGGGACAGGGGATGTCCCTCCACTTT
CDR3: CATSREGQGMSLHF

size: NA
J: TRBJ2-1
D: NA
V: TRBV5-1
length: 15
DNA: TGCGCCAGCAGCTTCGAACGGACCTCCTACAATGAGCAGTTCTTC
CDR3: CASSFERTSYNEQFF